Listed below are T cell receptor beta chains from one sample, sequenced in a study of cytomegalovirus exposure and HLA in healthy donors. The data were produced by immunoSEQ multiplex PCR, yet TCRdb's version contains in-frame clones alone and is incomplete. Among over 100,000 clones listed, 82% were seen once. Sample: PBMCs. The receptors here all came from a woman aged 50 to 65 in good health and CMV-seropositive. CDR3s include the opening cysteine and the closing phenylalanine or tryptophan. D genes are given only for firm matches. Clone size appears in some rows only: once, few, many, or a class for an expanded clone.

CASSVVEFRPGVNPDTQYF	TGTGCCAGCAGCGTAGTGGAATTCCGTCCAGGGGTCAACCCAGATACGCAGTATTTT	TRBJ2-3	TRBV9	-	-
CAWSGFRDPAGDTEAFF	TGTGCCTGGAGTGGATTCCGGGACCCAGCGGGGGACACTGAAGCTTTCTTT	TRBJ1-1	TRBV30	-	-
CASSPDRGRFYEQYF	TGTGCCAGTAGTCCGGACAGGGGGCGATTCTACGAGCAGTACTTC	TRBJ2-7	TRBV19	TRBD1	-
CSVRDRISYEQYF	TGCAGCGTGCGGGACAGGATCTCCTACGAGCAGTACTTC	TRBJ2-7	TRBV29-1	TRBD1	-
CSVGSGQGNYGYTF	TGCAGCGTGGGCTCGGGACAGGGGAACTATGGCTACACCTTC	TRBJ1-2	TRBV29-1	TRBD1	-
CASRPFAGGPYNEQFF	TGTGCCAGTAGACCCTTTGCGGGGGGGCCCTACAATGAGCAGTTCTTC	TRBJ2-1	TRBV19	TRBD2	-
CASSIQGDWGQGEKLFF	TGTGCCAGTAGTATCCAAGGAGATTGGGGACAGGGTGAAAAACTGTTTTTT	TRBJ1-4	TRBV19	TRBD1	-
CASSGGGQLQYF	TGCGCCAGCAGTGGGGGGGGGCAACTTCAGTACTTC	TRBJ2-4	TRBV5-1	-	-
CASSPGQGYEQYF	TGTGCCAGCAGTCCGGGACAGGGTTACGAGCAGTACTTC	TRBJ2-7	TRBV28	TRBD1	-
CASLSGVTDTQYF	TGTGCCAGTCTCTCAGGGGTCACAGATACGCAGTATTTT	TRBJ2-3	TRBV19	-	-
CASTLQGIAGNTIYF	TGTGCCAGCACCCTGCAGGGGATTGCAGGAAACACCATATATTTT	TRBJ1-3	TRBV28	-	-
CASSSGQRDTGELFF	TGTGCCAGCAGTTCGGGACAGCGAGACACCGGGGAGCTGTTTTTT	TRBJ2-2	TRBV27	TRBD1	-
CASSFTGTGGETQYF	TGCGCCAGCAGCTTTACCGGGACAGGGGGAGAGACCCAGTACTTC	TRBJ2-5	TRBV5-1	TRBD1	-
CASRLTGGQETQYF	TGTGCCAGCAGACTGACAGGGGGCCAGGAGACCCAGTACTTC	TRBJ2-5	TRBV2	TRBD1	-
CASSSHSGGPYEQYF	TGTGCCAGCAGCTCGCATAGCGGGGGGCCCTACGAGCAGTACTTC	TRBJ2-7	TRBV12-1	-	once
CAWRVGGSSTDTQYF	TGTGCCTGGCGTGTTGGGGGGTCTAGCACAGATACGCAGTATTTT	TRBJ2-3	TRBV30	-	-
CATSREGNVRGQETQYF	TGTGCCACCAGCAGAGAGGGTAACGTTAGGGGTCAAGAGACCCAGTACTTC	TRBJ2-5	TRBV15	-	-
CASSQERPPYEQYF	TGCGCCAGCAGCCAGGAAAGGCCGCCCTACGAGCAGTACTTC	TRBJ2-7	TRBV5-1	-	-
CASPEGLSPLNEQFF	TGTGCCAGCCCCGAAGGACTCTCGCCCCTAAATGAGCAGTTCTTC	TRBJ2-1	TRBV7-9	-	-
CASSMEDTGFREQYF	TGTGCCAGTAGTATGGAAGATACAGGGTTTCGGGAGCAGTACTTC	TRBJ2-7	TRBV19	-	-
CSSSSRSGGGDNEQFF	TGTTCCAGCAGCTCCCGTTCAGGCGGGGGGGACAATGAGCAGTTCTTC	TRBJ2-1	TRBV7-9	TRBD2	-
CASSESLGQGSEQYF	TGTGCCAGCAGCGAAAGCCTGGGACAGGGTAGCGAGCAGTACTTC	TRBJ2-7	TRBV10-3	TRBD1	-
CASSVGGSGGIKETQYF	TGTGCCAGCAGCGTCGGAGGAAGCGGGGGTATCAAAGAGACCCAGTACTTC	TRBJ2-5	TRBV9	TRBD2	-
CASSAQQGEETQYF	TGTGCCAGCAGCGCCCAACAGGGGGAAGAGACCCAGTACTTC	TRBJ2-5	TRBV7-9	TRBD1	few
CASSLGGTGYYEQYF	TGTGCCAGCAGCTTAGGGGGGACAGGTTACTACGAGCAGTACTTC	TRBJ2-7	TRBV7-2	TRBD1	-
CASSVRRGPSYNEQFF	TGTGCCAGCAGCGTAAGGCGGGGGCCCTCCTACAATGAGCAGTTCTTC	TRBJ2-1	TRBV7-8	-	-
CASSGIDGQFSYNSPLHF	TGTGCCAGCAGTGGTATAGATGGGCAGTTCTCCTATAATTCACCCCTCCACTTT	TRBJ1-6	TRBV2	-	once
CASSPDTGGPDEQFF	TGTGCCAGCTCACCAGATACGGGAGGGCCGGATGAGCAGTTCTTC	TRBJ2-1	TRBV18	TRBD2	once
CASSLVASGSYEQYF	TGCGCCAGCAGCTTGGTAGCTAGCGGCTCCTACGAGCAGTACTTC	TRBJ2-7	TRBV5-1	TRBD2	-
CASSQAGTSGGGYNEQFF	TGTGCCAGCAGCCAAGCCGGGACTAGCGGGGGTGGGTACAATGAGCAGTTCTTC	TRBJ2-1	TRBV7-3	TRBD2	once
CASSRLGTSGYNEQFF	TGCGCCAGCAGCCGGCTCGGGACTAGCGGCTACAATGAGCAGTTCTTC	TRBJ2-1	TRBV4-1	TRBD2	-
CASSLMGSGTDTQYF	TGTGCCAGCAGCTTAATGGGTAGCGGGACAGATACGCAGTATTTT	TRBJ2-3	TRBV7-2	TRBD2	-
CASSLRRAGEKLFF	TGTGCCAGCAGTTTACGCAGGGCCGGTGAAAAACTGTTTTTT	TRBJ1-4	TRBV27	-	-
CASSLRGTGSYEQYF	TGTGCCAGCAGTTTGAGAGGGACAGGGTCCTACGAGCAGTACTTC	TRBJ2-7	TRBV27	TRBD1	few
CASSSAALDTRNTF	-	TRBJ1-2	TRBV6-6	-	few
CASSLRVTSTDTQYF	TGTGCCAGCAGTTTACGAGTTACTAGCACAGATACGCAGTATTTT	TRBJ2-3	TRBV27	-	few
CASSLEPPDEQYF	TGCGCCAGCAGCCTTGAGCCCCCCGACGAGCAGTACTTC	TRBJ2-7	TRBV5-1	-	-
CASSEGQGFSYNEQFF	TGTGCCAGCAGCGAAGGACAGGGCTTTTCCTACAATGAGCAGTTCTTC	TRBJ2-1	TRBV9	TRBD1	-
CASSSPRNSGYSNEQFF	TGTGCCAGCAGCTCCCCCCGGAATAGCGGCTACTCTAATGAGCAGTTCTTC	TRBJ2-1	TRBV13	-	-
CASSLGLAGGRVLETQYF	TGTGCCAGCAGCTTAGGACTAGCGGGGGGGCGTGTTTTAGAGACCCAGTACTTC	TRBJ2-5	TRBV7-2	TRBD2	-
CASSPTSLGVETQYF	TGTGCCAGCAGCCCCACTAGCCTTGGGGTGGAGACCCAGTACTTC	TRBJ2-5	TRBV9	-	once
CASSLTGVGYTF	TGTGCCAGCAGTTTGACAGGGGTCGGCTACACCTTC	TRBJ1-2	TRBV6-5	TRBD1	-